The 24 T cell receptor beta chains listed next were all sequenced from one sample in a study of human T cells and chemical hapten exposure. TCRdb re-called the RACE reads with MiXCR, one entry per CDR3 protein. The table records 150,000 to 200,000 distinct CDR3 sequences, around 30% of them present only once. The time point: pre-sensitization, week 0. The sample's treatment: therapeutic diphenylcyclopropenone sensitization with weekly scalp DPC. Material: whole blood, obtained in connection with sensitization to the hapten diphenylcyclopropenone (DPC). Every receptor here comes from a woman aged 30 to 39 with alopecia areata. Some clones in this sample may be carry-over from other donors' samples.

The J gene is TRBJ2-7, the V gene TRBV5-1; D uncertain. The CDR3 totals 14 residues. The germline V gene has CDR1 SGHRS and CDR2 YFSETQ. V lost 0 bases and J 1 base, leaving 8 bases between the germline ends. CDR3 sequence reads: CASSLGLGSYEQYF. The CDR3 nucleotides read TGCGCCAGCAGCTTGGGTCTGGGTTCCTACGAGCAGTACTTC.

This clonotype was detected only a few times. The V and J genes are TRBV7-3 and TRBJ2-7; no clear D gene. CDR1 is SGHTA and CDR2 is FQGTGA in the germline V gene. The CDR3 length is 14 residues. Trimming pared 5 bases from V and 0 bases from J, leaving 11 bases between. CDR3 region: CASSPRLGSYEQYF. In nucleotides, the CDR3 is TGTGCCAGCAGCCCCCGGCTGGGCTCCTACGAGCAGTACTTC.

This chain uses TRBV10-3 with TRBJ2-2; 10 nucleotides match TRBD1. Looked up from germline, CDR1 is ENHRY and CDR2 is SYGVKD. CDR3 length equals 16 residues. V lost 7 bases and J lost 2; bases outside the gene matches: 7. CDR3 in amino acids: CAITPTGGENTGELFF. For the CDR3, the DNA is TGTGCCATCACCCCGACAGGGGGCGAAAACACCGGGGAGCTGTTTTTT.

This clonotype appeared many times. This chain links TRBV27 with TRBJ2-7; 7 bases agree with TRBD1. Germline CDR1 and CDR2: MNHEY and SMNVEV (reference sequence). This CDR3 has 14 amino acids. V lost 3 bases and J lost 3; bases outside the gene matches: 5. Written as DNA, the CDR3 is TGTGCCAGCAGTTTCAAAGGGGGCATCTACGAGCAGTACTTC. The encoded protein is CASSFKGGIYEQYF.

DNA of the CDR3: TGTGCCAGCTCACAGACAGGCGCGTCTGAAGCTTTCTTT. Its protein product is CASSQTGASEAFF. The chain carries TRBV18 and TRBJ1-1; D might be TRBD1 (6 bases). CDR1 and CDR2 (germline): KGHSH, LQKENI. This CDR3 has 13 amino acids. V was pared by 4 bases and J by 6 bases, with 12 bases between.

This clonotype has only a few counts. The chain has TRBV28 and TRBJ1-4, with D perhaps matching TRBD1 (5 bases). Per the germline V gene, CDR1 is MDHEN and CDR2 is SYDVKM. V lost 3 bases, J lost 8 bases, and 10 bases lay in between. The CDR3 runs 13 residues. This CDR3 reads CASSLGGREKLFF. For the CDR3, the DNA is TGTGCCAGCAGTTTGGGGGGAAGAGAAAAACTGTTTTTT.

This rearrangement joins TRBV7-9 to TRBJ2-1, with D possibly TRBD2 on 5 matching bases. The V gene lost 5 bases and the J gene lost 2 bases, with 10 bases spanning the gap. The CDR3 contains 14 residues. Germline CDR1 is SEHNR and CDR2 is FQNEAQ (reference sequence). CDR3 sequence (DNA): TGTGCCAGCAGCACCGGACTGACCTACAATGAGCAGTTCTTC. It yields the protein CASSTGLTYNEQFF.

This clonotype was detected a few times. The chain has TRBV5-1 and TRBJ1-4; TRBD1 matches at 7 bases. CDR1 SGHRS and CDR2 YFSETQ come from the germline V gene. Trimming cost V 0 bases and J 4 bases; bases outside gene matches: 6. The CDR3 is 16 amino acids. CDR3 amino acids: CASSLAGTVNNEKLFF. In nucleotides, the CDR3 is TGCGCCAGCAGCTTGGCCGGGACAGTTAATAATGAAAAACTGTTTTTT.

The CDR3 reads CASSFKAGVNTGELFF. The CDR3 coding sequence is TGTGCCAGCAGTTTTAAAGCGGGCGTGAACACCGGGGAGCTGTTTTTT. The chain carries TRBV12-3 or TRBV12-4 and TRBJ2-2; a possible D gene is TRBD2 (6 bases). The CDR3 runs to 16 residues. V lost 3 bases, J lost 1 base, and 12 bases lay in between.

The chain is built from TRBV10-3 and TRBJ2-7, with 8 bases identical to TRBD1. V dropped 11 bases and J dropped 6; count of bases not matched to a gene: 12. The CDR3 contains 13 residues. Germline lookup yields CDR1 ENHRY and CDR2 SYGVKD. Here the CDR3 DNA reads TGTGCCGCGACCGGGACAGGAGGCGTCGAGCAGTACTTC. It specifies CAATGTGGVEQYF.

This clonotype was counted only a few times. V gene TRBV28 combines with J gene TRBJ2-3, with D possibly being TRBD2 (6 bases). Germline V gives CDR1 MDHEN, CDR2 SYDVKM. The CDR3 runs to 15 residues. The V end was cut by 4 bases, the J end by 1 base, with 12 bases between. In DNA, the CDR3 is TGTGCCAGCAGTTGGACTATCACCCGCACAGATACGCAGTATTTT. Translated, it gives CASSWTITRTDTQYF.

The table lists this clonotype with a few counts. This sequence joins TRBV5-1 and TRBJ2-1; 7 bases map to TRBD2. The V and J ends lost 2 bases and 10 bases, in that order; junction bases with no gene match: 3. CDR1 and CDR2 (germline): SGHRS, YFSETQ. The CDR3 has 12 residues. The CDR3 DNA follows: TGCGCCAGCAGCTTACCGGGGGGAGAGCAGTTCTTC. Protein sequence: CASSLPGGEQFF.

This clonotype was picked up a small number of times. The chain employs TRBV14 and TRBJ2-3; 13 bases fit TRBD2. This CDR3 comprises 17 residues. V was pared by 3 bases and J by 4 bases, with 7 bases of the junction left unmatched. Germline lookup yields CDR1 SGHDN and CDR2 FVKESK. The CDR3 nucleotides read TGTGCCAGCAGCCATCCACCGACTAGCGGGGGGTCAGATACGCAGTATTTT. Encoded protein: CASSHPPTSGGSDTQYF.

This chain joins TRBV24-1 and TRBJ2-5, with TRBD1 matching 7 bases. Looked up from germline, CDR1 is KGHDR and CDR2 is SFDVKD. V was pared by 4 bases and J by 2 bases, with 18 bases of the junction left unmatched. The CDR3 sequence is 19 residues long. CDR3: CATSDPIRDRRDNQETQYF. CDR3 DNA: TGTGCCACCAGTGACCCCATCCGGGACAGACGAGATAATCAAGAGACCCAGTACTTC.

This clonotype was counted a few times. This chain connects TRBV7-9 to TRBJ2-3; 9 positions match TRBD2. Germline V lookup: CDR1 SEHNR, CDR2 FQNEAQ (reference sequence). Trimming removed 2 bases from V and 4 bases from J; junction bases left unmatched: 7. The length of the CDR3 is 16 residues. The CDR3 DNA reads TGTGCCAGCAGCTTACTTCTTGCGGGGGGGCCAGATACGCAGTATTTT. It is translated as CASSLLLAGGPDTQYF.

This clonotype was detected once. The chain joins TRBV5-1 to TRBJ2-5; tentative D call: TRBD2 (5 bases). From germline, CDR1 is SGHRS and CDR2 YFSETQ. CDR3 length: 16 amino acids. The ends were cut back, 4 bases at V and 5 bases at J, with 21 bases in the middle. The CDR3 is CASSPGNSGARETQYF. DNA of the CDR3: TGCGCCAGCAGCCCGGGGAATAGTGGAGCTCGGGAGACCCAGTACTTC.

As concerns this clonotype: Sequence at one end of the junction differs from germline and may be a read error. The CDR3 spells CASAGQGVAHCVF. In DNA form, the CDR3 reads TGTGCCAGCGCGGGACAGGGTGTCGCACATTGCGTTTTT. This chain joins TRBV28 and TRBJ2-3; 9 positions agree with TRBD1. The germline V gene has CDR1 MDHEN and CDR2 SYDVKM. The CDR3 consists of 13 residues.

This chain's CDR3 is CSGNRGQETQYF. CDR3 coding DNA: TGCAGCGGTAACCGGGGCCAAGAGACCCAGTACTTC. J is TRBJ2-5 and V is TRBV29-1; weak D call: TRBD2 (5 bases). The V gene lost 7 bases and the J gene lost 1 base, with 10 bases spanning the gap. This CDR3 contains 12 residues. The germline CDR1 and CDR2 sequences are SQVTM and ANQGSEA.

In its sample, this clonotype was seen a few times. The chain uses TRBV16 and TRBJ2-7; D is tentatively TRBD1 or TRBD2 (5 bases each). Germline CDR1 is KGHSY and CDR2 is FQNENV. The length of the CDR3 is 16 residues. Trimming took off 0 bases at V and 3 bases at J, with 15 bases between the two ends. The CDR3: CASSQSGVSPLYEQYF. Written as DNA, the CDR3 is TGTGCCAGCAGCCAATCGGGGGTATCCCCCCTCTACGAGCAGTACTTC. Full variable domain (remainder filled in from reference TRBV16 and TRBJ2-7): GEEVAQTPKHLVRGEGQKAKLYCAPIKGHSYVFWYQQVLKNEFKFLISFQNENVFDETGMPKERFSAKCLPNSPCSLEIQATKLEDSAVYFCASSQSGVSPLYEQYFGPGTRLTVT.

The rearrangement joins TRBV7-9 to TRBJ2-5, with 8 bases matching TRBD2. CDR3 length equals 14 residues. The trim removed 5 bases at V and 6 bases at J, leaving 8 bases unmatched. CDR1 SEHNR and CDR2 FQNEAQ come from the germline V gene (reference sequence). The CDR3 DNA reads TGTGCCAGCAGCCTAGACGGGGGGGTCCAGACCCAGTACTTC. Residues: CASSLDGGVQTQYF.

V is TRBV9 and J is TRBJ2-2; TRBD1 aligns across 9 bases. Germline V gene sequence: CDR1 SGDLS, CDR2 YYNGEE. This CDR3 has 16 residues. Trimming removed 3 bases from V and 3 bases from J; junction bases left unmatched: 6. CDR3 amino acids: CASSGTRDRDTGELFF. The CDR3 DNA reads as TGTGCCAGCAGCGGTACCCGGGACAGGGACACCGGGGAGCTGTTTTTT.

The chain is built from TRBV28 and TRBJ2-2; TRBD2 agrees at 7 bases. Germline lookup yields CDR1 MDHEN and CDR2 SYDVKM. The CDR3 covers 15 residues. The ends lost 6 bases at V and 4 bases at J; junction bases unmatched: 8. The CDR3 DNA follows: TGTGCCAGCAGCTCGGGACTATCTATCACCGGGGAGCTGTTTTTT. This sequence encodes CASSSGLSITGELFF.

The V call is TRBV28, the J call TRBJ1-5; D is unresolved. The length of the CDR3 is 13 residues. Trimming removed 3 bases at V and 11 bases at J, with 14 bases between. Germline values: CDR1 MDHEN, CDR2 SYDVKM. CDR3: CASSLVSSETQHF. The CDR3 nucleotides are TGTGCCAGCAGTTTGGTGAGTTCAGAGACCCAGCATTTT.

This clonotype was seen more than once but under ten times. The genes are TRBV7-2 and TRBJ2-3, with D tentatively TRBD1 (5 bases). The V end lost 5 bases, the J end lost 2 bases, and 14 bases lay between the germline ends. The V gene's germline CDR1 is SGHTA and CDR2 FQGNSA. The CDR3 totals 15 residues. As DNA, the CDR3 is TGTGCCAGCAGCCTGTGGGGCCTTCTCACAGATACGCAGTATTTT. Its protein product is CASSLWGLLTDTQYF.